One and the same sample provided the 3 T cell receptor beta chains below, sequenced in a study of shared clonotypes between healthy human individuals. TCRdb's table, derived via immunoSEQ multiplex PCR, lists solely in-frame clones and lacks some. The table has 2 million to 2.5 million clones, roughly 95% seen once. The source material was naive CD4+ T cells sorted from blood. Subset indicated: CD45RA+ positively selected. These receptors were taken from a man aged 18 to 29 in good health.

The chain joins TRBV29-1 to TRBJ1-2; 7 bases align to TRBD1. The V segment lost 2 bases and the J segment 4 bases; nucleotides outside the gene matches: 7. The CDR3 is 14 amino acids. Germline CDR1 reads SQVTM; CDR2 reads ANQGSEA. The CDR3 nucleotides read TGCAGCGTTGAACCGGGACAGAGAGTCTATGGCTACACCTTC. Amino acids: CSVEPGQRVYGYTF.

The CDR3 here is CASSQFNLAGGTGELFF. The CDR3 DNA sequence: TGTGCCAGCAGCCAGTTTAACCTAGCGGGAGGCACCGGGGAGCTGTTTTTT. The genes are TRBV4-2 and TRBJ2-2; 11 bases agree with TRBD2. With 3 bases clipped from V and 4 bases from J, the junction kept 7 bases outside the gene matches. Germline V gene lookup returns CDR1 LGHNA and CDR2 YNFKEQ. The CDR3 consists of 17 residues.

This chain uses TRBV19 with TRBJ2-7; possibly TRBD1 or TRBD2 for D (5 bases each). From germline, CDR1 is LNHDA and CDR2 SQIVND (reference sequence). The V end was cut by 5 bases, the J end by 2 bases, with 13 bases between. This CDR3 has 14 amino acids. The CDR3 loop is CASSGRDRTYEQYF. DNA of the CDR3: TGTGCCAGTAGTGGCCGGGACCGCACCTACGAGCAGTACTTC.